The 29 T cell receptor beta chains below all came from one sample that was sequenced in a study of response to subunit inactivated influenza vaccine (dated by TCRdb to 2016 to 2018). Library construction relied on RT-PCR. For sequencing, an Illumina HiSeq 2500 was employed. TCRdb trimmed the raw reads at Q25, called clones with MiXCR and kept productive beta chains. When rows share a CDR3 protein, they turn into one entry using the most common DNA and genes. Present in this sample are hundreds of thousands of distinct CDR3 sequences, roughly 13% of which were seen just once. The ten biggest clones cover 6% to 8% of the sample. The sample consisted of PBMCs from blood, taken 14 to 15 days before vaccination. Every receptor here comes from a man in his fifties or sixties who received an inactivated influenza vaccine. Donor details come from another sample of the same person, matched by shared clones.

This clonotype came up many times. The gene calls are TRBV16 and TRBJ2-7; 8 nucleotides align to TRBD2. V trimming: 6 bases; J trimming: 3 bases; junction bases outside the gene matches: 4. This CDR3 region has 13 residues. CDR1 is KGHSY and CDR2 is FQNENV in the germline V gene. CDR3 residues: CASSRGGSYEQYF. CDR3 nucleotide sequence: TGTGCCAGCAGTCGGGGGGGGAGCTACGAGCAGTACTTC.

In this sample, this clonotype turned up a few times. The chain joins TRBV3-1 to TRBJ1-2; no firm D call. Germline loops: CDR1 LGHDT, CDR2 YNNKEL (reference sequence). This CDR3 has 12 residues. Trimming took 1 base from V and 13 from J, leaving 13 bases between them. The CDR3 DNA reads as TGTGCCAGCAGCCAAGCCGGGAGGGAGGCCACCTTC. This gives the protein CASSQAGREATF.

V is TRBV11-2 and J is TRBJ2-5; D is possibly TRBD1 (5 bases). Germline CDR1 and CDR2: SGHAT and FQNNGV. Trimming took 5 bases from V and 3 from J, leaving 19 bases between them. The CDR3 is 16 amino acids. CDR3 nucleotide sequence: TGTGCCAGCAGCCCCGGTTGGGGCAGTCCGAAAGAGACCCAGTACTTC. Encoded protein: CASSPGWGSPKETQYF.

This clonotype was detected many times. V gene TRBV5-5 combines with J gene TRBJ2-7, with a weak D call TRBD1 (6 bases). This CDR3 contains 17 residues. Germline V lookup: CDR1 SGHKS, CDR2 YYEKEE (reference sequence). Trimming took off 0 bases at V and 3 bases at J, with 19 bases between the two ends. The CDR3 DNA follows: TGTGCCAGCAGCTTGGTCCTTATGAGACAGGAGAACTACGAGCAGTACTTC. This sequence encodes CASSLVLMRQENYEQYF.

This clonotype was found a few times. The chain recombines TRBV10-3 with TRBJ2-3, with 8 bases fitting TRBD2. The CDR3 is 16 residues long. V was clipped by 3 bases and J by 2 bases; unmatched bases: 7. Germline CDR1 and CDR2: ENHRY and SYGVKD. The CDR3 DNA is TGTGCCATCAGTGAAGGTCGGGGGGGGGTCACAGATACGCAGTATTTT. It encodes CAISEGRGGVTDTQYF.

The chain uses TRBV12-3 or TRBV12-4 and TRBJ1-4; no firm D call. V was shortened by 10 bases and J by 11 bases, with 23 bases between the two germline ends. The CDR3 is made up of 14 amino acids. This chain's CDR3 is CATNSRPATRKLFF. CDR3 coding DNA: TGTGCCACCAACTCGAGGCCCGCTACCCGGAAACTGTTTTTT.

This clonotype has a handful of counts. The chain links TRBV10-3 to TRBJ2-7, with D maybe TRBD1 (6 bases). V lost 0 bases and J 5 bases, leaving 8 bases between the germline ends. The CDR3 totals 13 residues. Germline V gene data show CDR1 as ENHRY and CDR2 as SYGVKD. For the CDR3, the DNA is TGTGCCATCAGTGAGTCGGGACAAAACGAGCAGTACTTC. It yields the protein CAISESGQNEQYF.

The chain employs TRBV15 and TRBJ2-5, with D unresolved. CDR3 length equals 16 residues. The V gene lost 3 bases and the J gene lost 7 bases, with 21 bases spanning the gap. Per germline, CDR1 LNHNV and CDR2 YYDKDF (reference sequence). As DNA, the CDR3 is TGTGCCACCAGCAGTACGCACCGCAAATCACAATGGACCCAGTACTTC. Its protein is CATSSTHRKSQWTQYF.

There are a few counts of this clonotype. The rearrangement uses TRBV20-1 and TRBJ2-2; 8 bases are a match to TRBD1. V lost 0 bases to trimming and J lost 6 bases; unmatched junction nucleotides: 9. The CDR3 spans 16 residues. Germline V gives CDR1 DFQATT, CDR2 SNEGSKA (reference sequence). CDR3 amino acids: CSARDFRTGSAGELFF. The CDR3 region has the DNA TGCAGTGCTAGAGATTTTCGGACAGGGAGCGCCGGGGAGCTGTTTTTT.

The V and J genes are TRBV2 and TRBJ1-6; 7 nucleotides match TRBD1. From germline, CDR1 is SNHLY and CDR2 FYNNEI. V gave up 8 bases and J gave up 0 bases; unmatched junction bases: 7. The CDR3 is 16 amino acids. CDR3 bases: TGTGCCAGCGGGACAGTCTTGAGCTCCTATAATTCACCCCTCCACTTT. Residues: CASGTVLSSYNSPLHF.

Only a few counts were recorded for this clonotype. This chain uses TRBV7-2 with TRBJ2-5, with D tentatively TRBD2 (7 bases). The V and J ends lost 5 bases and 6 bases respectively, with 16 bases between them. Germline V gene sequence: CDR1 SGHTA, CDR2 FQGNSA. The CDR3 totals 14 residues. The CDR3 DNA is TGTGCCAGCAGCAAAGGGGGAGGGGAAAAGACCCAGTACTTC. It is translated as CASSKGGGEKTQYF.

This clonotype has a handful of counts. V gene TRBV19 combines with J gene TRBJ2-3; D is perhaps TRBD1 or TRBD2 (5 bases each). CDR3 size: 15 residues. The germline V gene encodes CDR1 LNHDA and CDR2 SQIVND (reference sequence). With 9 bases removed from V and 4 bases from J, the gap between germline ends came to 20 bases. CDR3 amino acids: CASSAGTKGPDTQYF. CDR3 DNA: TGTGCCAGCTCGGCCGGGACGAAGGGCCCAGATACGCAGTATTTT.

DNA for the CDR3: TGTGCCAGCACCCCAAGTGGGCAGGGATACGAGCAGTACTTC. Residues: CASTPSGQGYEQYF. V gene TRBV7-9 combines with J gene TRBJ2-7; D possibly corresponds to TRBD1 (5 bases). Trimming took off 7 bases at V and 4 bases at J, with 17 bases between the two ends. This CDR3 is built from 14 residues. Germline CDR1 SEHNR, CDR2 FQNEAQ (reference sequence). Supplemented by reference TRBV7-9 and TRBJ2-7, the full variable domain reads DTGVSQNPRHKITKRGQNVTFRCDPISEHNRLYWYRQTLGQGPEFLTYFQNEAQLEKSRLLSDRFSAERPKGSFSTLEIQRTEQGDSAMYLCASTPSGQGYEQYFGPGTRLTVT.

This clonotype has only a few counts. This chain uses TRBV7-8 with TRBJ1-1; D is undetermined. Trimming took 5 bases from V and 4 from J, leaving 14 bases between them. The germline V gene encodes CDR1 SGHVS and CDR2 FQNEAQ. The CDR3 is 14 residues long. In nucleotides, the CDR3 is TGTGCCAGCAGCGTGCGTGAGGTTTCCACTGAAGCTTTCTTT. This gives the protein CASSVREVSTEAFF.

The chain combines TRBV5-1 with TRBJ2-1; the D gene could be TRBD1 or TRBD2 (5 bases each). Trimming stripped 4 bases from V and 7 bases from J, with 18 bases between. Per the germline V gene, CDR1 is SGHRS and CDR2 is YFSETQ. The CDR3 extends over 15 amino acids. DNA of the CDR3: TGCGCCAGCAGCGCCCTGGGGCGGGCCGTGAATGAGCAGTTCTTC. It is translated as CASSALGRAVNEQFF.

The sample holds many counts of this clonotype. The chain uses TRBV5-1 and TRBJ1-6; TRBD1 aligns across 8 bases. J lost 0 bases, V lost 5 bases, and 4 bases had no gene match. The germline CDR1 and CDR2 sequences are SGHRS and YFSETQ. The CDR3 runs 16 residues. CDR3 coding DNA: TGCGCCAGCAGACACAGGGGGAGCTCCTATAATTCACCCCTCCACTTT. Its protein is CASRHRGSSYNSPLHF. The full variable domain, with the rest looked up from reference TRBV5-1 and TRBJ1-6, is KAGVTQTPRYLIKTRGQQVTLSCSPISGHRSVSWYQQTPGQGLQFLFEYFSETQRNKGNFPGRFSGRQFSNSRSEMNVSTLELGDSALYLCASRHRGSSYNSPLHFGNGTRLTVT.

The V and J genes are TRBV4-1 and TRBJ2-1, with 11 bases aligning to TRBD2. Per germline, CDR1 MGHRA and CDR2 YSYEKL. The CDR3 contains 17 residues. J lost 4 bases, V lost 3 bases, and 8 bases had no gene match. The chain's CDR3 is CASSQLPGTSGYNEQFF. The CDR3 DNA is TGCGCCAGCAGCCAGCTCCCCGGGACTAGCGGATACAATGAGCAGTTCTTC.

The V and J genes are TRBV7-9 and TRBJ1-5; 9 bases align to TRBD1. This CDR3 has 17 residues. The V and J ends lost 4 bases and 3 bases, in that order; junction bases with no gene match: 10. The V gene's germline CDR1 is SEHNR and CDR2 FQNEAQ (reference sequence). CDR3 region: CASSSEGDRVNNQPQHF. CDR3 coding DNA: TGTGCCAGCAGCTCCGAAGGGGACAGGGTGAACAATCAGCCCCAGCATTTT.

The rearrangement uses TRBV7-9 and TRBJ2-7; the D gene could be TRBD1 or TRBD2 (5 bases each). V lost 5 bases and J lost 2, with 16 bases in between. This CDR3 is 15 amino acids long. Germline values: CDR1 SEHNR, CDR2 FQNEAQ (reference sequence). Here the CDR3 DNA reads TGTGCCAGCAGCCGGTACCGGGACCTGGCCTACGAGCAGTACTTC. Encoded protein: CASSRYRDLAYEQYF.

The V gene is TRBV15, the J gene TRBJ2-7; D gene ambiguous. This CDR3 contains 14 residues. Trimming removed 0 bases from V and 2 bases from J, with 8 bases in between. The germline V gene has CDR1 LNHNV and CDR2 YYDKDF (reference sequence). The CDR3 loop reads CATSRDRNAYEQYF. Written as DNA, the CDR3 is TGTGCCACCAGCAGAGATCGGAATGCCTACGAGCAGTACTTC.

This CDR3 reads CASSQVGYQSYNEQFF. CDR3 sequence (DNA): TGTGCCAGCAGCCAAGTGGGGTATCAGAGCTACAATGAGCAGTTCTTC. J is TRBJ2-1 and V is TRBV4-2; D gene unclear. V was trimmed by 1 base and J by 3 bases, leaving 13 bases between them. This CDR3 spans 16 amino acids. Looked up from germline, CDR1 is LGHNA and CDR2 is YNFKEQ.

The genes are TRBV19 and TRBJ2-7, with TRBD2 matching 8 bases. J was trimmed by 9 bases and V by 3 bases; bases with no gene match: 10. Germline V gives CDR1 LNHDA, CDR2 SQIVND (reference sequence). The CDR3 spans 14 residues. The CDR3 sequence: CASSIGGESRGQYF. CDR3 DNA sequence: TGTGCCAGTAGTATCGGGGGGGAATCTAGAGGGCAGTACTTC.

This clonotype was picked up many times. The chain couples TRBV6-5 to TRBJ2-3, with D possibly being TRBD2 (5 bases). Deletions cut 0 bases from V and 1 base from J, with 11 bases between. CDR3 length equals 16 residues. CDR1 is MNHEY and CDR2 is SVGAGI in the germline V gene. The CDR3 loop is CASSYSSRGGTDTQYF. CDR3 nucleotide sequence: TGTGCCAGCAGTTACTCGAGTCGGGGAGGCACAGATACGCAGTATTTT.

This clonotype was counted a few times. V usage is TRBV20-1 and J usage is TRBJ2-2; 11 bases line up with TRBD1. The CDR3 sequence is 16 residues long. V lost 6 bases and J lost 5; bases outside the gene matches: 11. Germline V lookup: CDR1 DFQATT, CDR2 SNEGSKA (reference sequence). As DNA, the CDR3 is TGCAGTGCCCTGTCCGGACAGGGGGCGATTACCGGGGAGCTGTTTTTT. Amino acid sequence: CSALSGQGAITGELFF.

This chain links TRBV5-5 with TRBJ2-7; D not resolved. CDR3 length: 12 amino acids. The V end lost 5 bases, the J end lost 3 bases, and 9 bases lay between the germline ends. Germline CDR1 is SGHKS and CDR2 is YYEKEE (reference sequence). The CDR3 bases are TGTGCCAGCAGTACATCCAACTACGAGCAGTACTTC. It is translated as CASSTSNYEQYF.

The sample holds a few counts of this clonotype. The genes are TRBV20-1 and TRBJ2-5; D is perhaps TRBD2 (5 bases). In germline, CDR1 is DFQATT, CDR2 SNEGSKA (reference sequence). The length of the CDR3 is 14 residues. V gave up 1 base and J gave up 5 bases, with 14 bases separating them. This CDR3 is CSARARETRETQYF. Written as DNA, the CDR3 is TGCAGTGCTAGAGCGAGGGAGACGAGGGAGACCCAGTACTTC.

The V call is TRBV6-1, the J call TRBJ2-3; TRBD1 aligns across 8 bases. Germline loops: CDR1 MNHNS, CDR2 SASEGT. The CDR3 loop spans 11 amino acids. With 10 bases clipped from V and 14 bases from J, the junction kept 11 bases outside the gene matches. The chain's CDR3 is CATAQGGLRYF. The CDR3 DNA sequence: TGTGCCACCGCACAGGGGGGTTTGCGGTATTTT.

This clonotype occurred many times. This chain connects TRBV12-3 or TRBV12-4 to TRBJ2-3, with 8 bases lining up with TRBD1. V trimming: 3 bases; J trimming: 5 bases; junction bases outside the gene matches: 7. The CDR3 is 15 amino acids. In DNA form, the CDR3 reads TGTGCCAGCAGTTTGGGTCAGGGGGCTCAAGATACGCAGTATTTT. It is translated as CASSLGQGAQDTQYF.

This clonotype was recorded a few times. The chain carries TRBV12-3 or TRBV12-4 and TRBJ2-1; 14 nucleotides match TRBD2. With V trimmed by 5 bases and J by 3 bases, 6 bases remained unmatched. The CDR3 length is 17 residues. CDR3 nucleotides: TGTGCCAGCAGTCCGGGACTAGCGGGGGAGTACTACAATGAGCAGTTCTTC. Protein sequence: CASSPGLAGEYYNEQFF.